This T cell receptor beta chain originates from a study of shared clonotypes between healthy human individuals. A deep-level run was used for the assay. Here immunoSEQ multiplex PCR was the method, and the copy in TCRdb shows in-frame clones only, minus some. The table lists a few hundred thousand clones, 74% of them singletons. The CDR3 sequence is 17 residues long. The germline gives CDR1 SEHNR, CDR2 FQNEAQ (reference sequence). V lost 5 bases, J lost 3 bases, and 10 bases stayed unmatched. Overall study results and limits: A reduction in generation probabilities was seen for non-shared clonotypes relative to those shared by all four donors.

Of note for this clone: Its antigen is unknown.

What was sequenced was memory CD4+ T cells sorted from blood. The subset here: CD45RA-negative fraction. This TCR derives from a man between 25 and 39 years old in good health. V and J are TRBV7-9 and TRBJ1-1; 12 bases are a match to TRBD1. Here the CDR3 reads CASSPPGTGGTDTEAFF. Here the CDR3 DNA reads TGTGCCAGCAGCCCCCCCGGGACAGGGGGCACTGACACTGAAGCTTTCTTT.